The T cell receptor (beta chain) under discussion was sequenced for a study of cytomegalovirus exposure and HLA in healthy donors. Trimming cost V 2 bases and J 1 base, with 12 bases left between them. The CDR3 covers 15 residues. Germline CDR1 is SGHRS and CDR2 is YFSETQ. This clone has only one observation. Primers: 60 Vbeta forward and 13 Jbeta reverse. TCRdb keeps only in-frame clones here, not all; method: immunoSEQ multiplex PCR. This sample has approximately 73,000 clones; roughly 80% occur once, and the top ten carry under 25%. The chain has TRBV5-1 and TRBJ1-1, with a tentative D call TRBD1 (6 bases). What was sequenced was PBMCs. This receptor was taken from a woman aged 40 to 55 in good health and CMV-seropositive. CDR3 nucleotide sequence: TGCGCCAGCAGCTTCAATGGGGGCACGAACACTGAAGCTTTCTTT. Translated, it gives CASSFNGGTNTEAFF.